These T cell receptor beta chains were read from a single sample in a study of blood T cell repertoires in COVID-19. Assay: immunoSEQ multiplex PCR; the TCRdb copy retains only in-frame clones and omits some. The profile shows approximately 100,000 clones, approximately 91% of them singletons. Sequenced: peripheral blood. These receptors all stem from a man aged 60 to 75 with acute or convalescent COVID-19. CDR3s include the opening cysteine and the closing phenylalanine or tryptophan. The order of the fields is J gene, clone size, V gene, D gene, CDR3 protein, CDR3 DNA. A D gene is named only where the DNA matches it firmly. The size entry is marked missing in some rows and otherwise reads once, few, many or a size class.

TRBJ1-1	NA	TRBV24-1	TRBD1	CATSDLHPGQGAWFF	TGTGCCACCAGTGATTTGCACCCAGGACAGGGGGCTTGGTTTTTT
TRBJ1-2	NA	TRBV29-1	NA	CSVLGVNYGYTF	TGCAGCGTCCTTGGAGTTAACTATGGCTACACCTTC
TRBJ1-2	NA	TRBV19	NA	CASSMDSYGYTF	TGTGCCAGTAGTATGGACAGCTATGGCTACACCTTC
TRBJ2-5	NA	TRBV24-1	NA	CATSDHRVAETQYF	TGTGCCACCAGTGACCACAGGGTTGCAGAGACCCAGTACTTC
TRBJ2-2	once	TRBV24-1	NA	CATSSTDVSGELFF	TGTGCCACCAGTTCGACAGACGTATCCGGGGAGCTGTTTTTT
TRBJ2-2	once	TRBV9	TRBD2	CASSVDGRATELFF	TGTGCCAGCAGCGTAGACGGGAGGGCCACGGAGCTGTTTTTT
TRBJ2-7	once	TRBV27	TRBD1	CASSIRQGGYEQYF	TGTGCCAGCAGTATAAGACAGGGGGGCTACGAGCAGTACTTC
TRBJ1-2	few	TRBV5-1	NA	CASSSQDSLYGYTF	TGCGCCAGCAGCTCTCAGGACAGCCTCTATGGCTACACCTTC
TRBJ1-2	NA	TRBV2	TRBD1	CASRADRANYGYTF	TGTGCCAGCAGGGCGGACAGGGCCAACTATGGCTACACCTTC
TRBJ2-2	NA	TRBV13	TRBD2	CASSLWEAGGPTGELFF	TGTGCCAGCAGCCTATGGGAGGCGGGAGGGCCGACCGGGGAGCTGTTTTTT
TRBJ1-3	NA	TRBV19	NA	CASSMSTSISGNTIYF	TGTGCCAGTAGTATGTCCACTTCGATTTCTGGAAACACCATATATTTT
TRBJ2-4	NA	TRBV9	TRBD2	CASSATSGRTNIQYF	TGTGCCAGCAGCGCGACTAGCGGGAGGACCAACATTCAGTACTTC
TRBJ2-4	NA	TRBV19	TRBD1	CASSIGTASKNIQYF	TGTGCCAGTAGTATCGGGACAGCTTCTAAAAACATTCAGTACTTC
TRBJ1-4	NA	TRBV11-2	TRBD1	CASSLTGVNEKLFF	TGTGCCAGCAGCTTAACAGGGGTTAATGAAAAACTGTTTTTT
TRBJ1-2	once	TRBV30	NA	CAWSSLTYGYTF	TGTGCCTGGAGCAGTCTGACTTATGGCTACACCTTC
TRBJ1-2	NA	TRBV9	NA	CASSVSPSYGYTF	TGTGCCAGCAGCGTATCCCCGTCCTATGGCTACACCTTC
TRBJ1-2	NA	TRBV5-6	TRBD1	CASSTGQGRGGYTF	TGTGCCAGCAGCACTGGACAGGGAAGGGGTGGCTACACCTTC
TRBJ2-1	NA	TRBV7-3	TRBD2	CASSPSGNYNEQFF	TGTGCCAGCAGCCCTAGCGGGAATTACAATGAGCAGTTCTTC
TRBJ1-3	NA	TRBV30	NA	CAWSVGRPTSGNTIYF	TGTGCCTGGAGTGTAGGGAGACCAACCTCTGGAAACACCATATATTTT
TRBJ1-5	NA	TRBV19	TRBD1	CASIGGTGINQPQHF	TGTGCCAGTATTGGGGGGACAGGGATCAATCAGCCCCAGCATTTT
TRBJ1-6	NA	TRBV21-1	NA	CASSNRSRSYNSPLHF	TGTGCCAGCAGCAACAGGTCTCGCTCCTATAATTCACCCCTCCACTTT
TRBJ1-5	once	TRBV18	NA	CASSPLQDQPQHF	TGTGCCAGCTCACCACTACAGGATCAGCCCCAGCATTTT
TRBJ1-6	NA	TRBV27	NA	CASSLRGRMTGRHSPLHF	TGTGCCAGCAGTTTAAGAGGCAGGATGACGGGAAGACATTCACCCCTCCACTTT
TRBJ1-2	NA	TRBV2	NA	CASSSDSQRGYTF	TGTGCCAGCAGTTCGGACAGTCAGCGCGGCTACACCTTC
TRBJ1-2	NA	TRBV19	TRBD1	CASSDKHRGFNYGYTF	TGTGCCAGTTCCGACAAACACAGGGGGTTTAACTATGGCTACACCTTC
TRBJ2-1	NA	TRBV5-1	NA	CASRGAENEQFF	TGCGCCAGCAGGGGGGCGGAGAATGAGCAGTTCTTC
TRBJ2-5	NA	TRBV11-1	TRBD1	CASSSDRGPGETQYF	TGTGCCAGCAGTTCTGACAGGGGGCCAGGGGAGACCCAGTACTTC